This entry is about one T cell receptor (beta chain). The conserved phenylalanine or tryptophan normally closing the CDR3 is absent here, so this likely arose from a read error. No DNA is shown, since the ends of the CDR3 on it are uncertain; the CDR3 is the one TCRdb lists. This sample stems from a study of blood T cell repertoires in COVID-19. Study-wide context: Donors in the United States, Italy and Spain gave samples during acute or convalescent COVID-19.

The CDR3 has 14 amino acids, counting both end residues. Germline CDR1 is SGHTA and CDR2 is FQGNSA. The data were produced by immunoSEQ multiplex PCR, yet TCRdb's version contains in-frame clones alone and is incomplete. The sample lists fewer than 500,000 clones, around 88% occurring once. The specimen was peripheral blood. This sequence joins TRBV7-2 and TRBJ2-2; the DNA was not used to check the table's D call, TRBD2. The receptor's source is a woman in her 30s with acute or convalescent COVID-19. The CDR3 sequence: CASSLAVSGGEHRV.